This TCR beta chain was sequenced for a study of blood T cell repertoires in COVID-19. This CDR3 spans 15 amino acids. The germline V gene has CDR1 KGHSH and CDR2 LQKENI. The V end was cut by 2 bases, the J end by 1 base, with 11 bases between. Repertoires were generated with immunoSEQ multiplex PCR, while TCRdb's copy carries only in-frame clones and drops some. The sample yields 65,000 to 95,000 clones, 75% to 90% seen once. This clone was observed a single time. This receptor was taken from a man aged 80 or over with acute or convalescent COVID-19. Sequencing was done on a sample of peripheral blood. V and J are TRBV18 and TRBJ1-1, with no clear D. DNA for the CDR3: TGTGCCAGCTCACCATTGGAGGGAAGGAACACTGAAGCTTTCTTT. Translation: CASSPLEGRNTEAFF.